These T cell receptor beta chains were read from a single sample in a study of identical twins. Each CDR3 protein is one row after TCRdb ran MiXCR on the 5' RACE reads. The repertoire holds around 490,000 distinct CDR3 sequences, with around an eighth as singletons. These sequences were also reported in another study, on yellow fever vaccine responses in identical twins.

Input material: CD4+ T cells sorted from blood. These receptors were obtained from a woman between 18 and 29 years old in good health. The CDR3 runs from the conserved cysteine through the conserved F or W. D genes are given only for firm matches. Some rows mark clone size as missing; the rest say once, few, many or name a class of expanded clone.

>NA|TRBV18|NA|TRBJ1-5|12
TGTGCCAGCTCGCCGGGGGATCAGCCCCAGCATTTT
CASSPGDQPQHF
>NA|TRBV30|few|TRBJ2-7|11
TGTGCCTGGGTGAACTCCTACGAGCAGTACTTC
CAWVNSYEQYF
>TRBD1|TRBV19|NA|TRBJ2-7|15
TGTGCCAGTAGTACCGGACAGGTTACCTCCTACGAGCAGTACTTC
CASSTGQVTSYEQYF
>NA|TRBV4-2|NA|TRBJ2-1|16
TGTGCCAGCAGCCGACTGGAGGAGAGGTCCTACAATGAGCAGTTCTTC
CASSRLEERSYNEQFF
>NA|TRBV7-9|NA|TRBJ2-7|12
TGTGCCAGCAGCCAAAGACGGGACGAGCAGTACTTC
CASSQRRDEQYF
>NA|TRBV6-2/TRBV6-3|NA|TRBJ2-7|15
TGTGCCAGCACCATCCCAGGGACTCCCATTAACGAGCAGTACTTC
CASTIPGTPINEQYF
>NA|TRBV7-8|NA|TRBJ2-7|16
TGTGCCAGCAGCTTAGGCGGGACGGAGACCTCCTACGAGCAGTACTTC
CASSLGGTETSYEQYF
>NA|TRBV28|NA|TRBJ1-1|15
TGTGCCAGCAGTTTACGGCAGATCATGAACACTGAAGCTTTCTTT
CASSLRQIMNTEAFF
>NA|TRBV29-1|many|TRBJ1-5|13
TGCAGCGTTGAGGAGGGTTTTGGGGGCTCCCAGCATTTT
CSVEEGFGGSQHF
>NA|TRBV24-1|many|TRBJ2-1|12
TGTGCCACCAGTGATTTGCGACACGTGCAGTTCTTC
CATSDLRHVQFF
>TRBD2|TRBV11-2|once|TRBJ2-1|18
TGTGCCAGCAGCAAAGGACTAGCGGGAGGGCCCTCTTACAATGAGCAGTTCTTC
CASSKGLAGGPSYNEQFF
>TRBD2|TRBV9|few|TRBJ2-7|16
TGTGCCAGCAGCTTGGGACTAGCGGAACCAAATTACGAGCTGTACTTC
CASSLGLAEPNYELYF
>NA|TRBV5-1|NA|TRBJ1-2|13
TGCGCCAGCAGCTCACAGGGTTCTGGTGGCTACACCTTC
CASSSQGSGGYTF
>TRBD2|TRBV12-3/TRBV12-4|NA|TRBJ2-2|16
TGTGCCAGCAGTTTAGGCGGGGGGGCCTTTAACGGGGAGCTGTTTTTT
CASSLGGGAFNGELFF
>NA|TRBV11-2|few|TRBJ2-5|15
TGTGCCAGCAGCCGATGGGGTAAAGGGGGAGAGACCCAGTACTTC
CASSRWGKGGETQYF
>TRBD2|TRBV6-1|few|TRBJ2-7|16
TGTGCCAGCAGGCTTTACCCGACTAGCGAGACCTACGAGCAGTACTTC
CASRLYPTSETYEQYF
>NA|TRBV14|NA|TRBJ1-1|13
TGTGCCAGCAGCCAAGATTGGTGGGTTGCCGCTTTCTTT
CASSQDWWVAAFF
>TRBD2|TRBV24-1|few|TRBJ2-3|16
TGTGCCACCAGTGATGCGGCTAGCGGGAGCACAGATACGCAGTATTTT
CATSDAASGSTDTQYF
>TRBD1|TRBV25-1|few|TRBJ2-7|16
TGTGCCAGCAGTGTCGGACAGGGGGCCGCCTCCTACGAGCAGTACTTC
CASSVGQGAASYEQYF
>TRBD1|TRBV20-1|few|TRBJ2-2|15
TGCAGTGCTGTACAGGGGGGATCGAACACCGGGGAGCTGTTTTTT
CSAVQGGSNTGELFF
>TRBD1|TRBV4-3|few|TRBJ2-1|17
TGCGCCAGCAGCCAAGAAAACAGGGGGCTCCTTGCCAATGAGCAGTTCTTC
CASSQENRGLLANEQFF
>NA|TRBV7-9|NA|TRBJ2-7|14
TGTGCCAGCAGCTCCGACAGCGTGGGGCTCGAGCAGTACTTC
CASSSDSVGLEQYF
>NA|TRBV11-2|NA|TRBJ1-2|17
TGTGCCAGCAGCTCCATAACCATTCCCGGACTTAACTATGGCTACACCTTC
CASSSITIPGLNYGYTF
>TRBD1|TRBV20-1|few|TRBJ2-1|15
TGCAGTGCTAGTCCGGGACAGAGCCCCTACAATGAGCAGTTCTTC
CSASPGQSPYNEQFF
>NA|TRBV5-1|NA|TRBJ1-2|14
TGCGCCAGCAGCCAAACGTCAGCAAATTATGGCTACACCTTC
CASSQTSANYGYTF
>NA|TRBV6-1|NA|TRBJ2-3|11
TGTGCCAGCAGGGTCTTAGATACGCAGTATTTT
CASRVLDTQYF
>NA|TRBV28|few|TRBJ2-7|15
TGTGCCAGCAGTTTAGTGGGTCGGACCATTTACGAGCAGTACTTC
CASSLVGRTIYEQYF
>NA|TRBV7-2|NA|TRBJ2-3|15
TGTGCCAGCAGCTTTGTTTCTGACTACACAGATACGCAGTATTTT
CASSFVSDYTDTQYF
>TRBD1|TRBV25-1|few|TRBJ2-2|14
TGTGCCAGCATGGACAGGGGGCCCACCGGGGAGCTGTTTTTT
CASMDRGPTGELFF
>NA|TRBV6-2/TRBV6-3|NA|TRBJ2-5|14
TGTGCCAGCAGTTATGGTTCCTACCAAGAGACCCAGTACTTC
CASSYGSYQETQYF
>NA|TRBV6-1|few|TRBJ1-1|14
TGTGCCAGCAAACACAGGTGGTCGGACACTGAAGCTTTCTTT
CASKHRWSDTEAFF
>TRBD1|TRBV6-1|NA|TRBJ1-1|15
TGTGCCAGCACCAGATTTGGGACAGGGAACACTGAAGCTTTCTTT
CASTRFGTGNTEAFF
>TRBD1|TRBV6-6|many|TRBJ2-7|14
TGTGCCAGCAGTAGACAGGGAAGCTCCTACGAGCAGTACTTC
CASSRQGSSYEQYF
>NA|TRBV20-1|NA|TRBJ2-3|15
TGCAGTGCACCATCGACAGAAACTAGCACAGATACGCAGTATTTT
CSAPSTETSTDTQYF
>TRBD1|TRBV9|few|TRBJ1-2|15
TGTGCCAGCAGCGTAAAGGGGGCGGCTAACTATGGCTACACCTTC
CASSVKGAANYGYTF
>TRBD2|TRBV20-1|NA|TRBJ2-2|18
TGCAGTGCTACCCGCGGGACTAGCGGGAGGGTGGCCACCGGGGAGCTGTTTTTT
CSATRGTSGRVATGELFF
>TRBD2|TRBV7-2|few|TRBJ2-1|16
TGTGCCAGCAGCGAAGGATACGGGAGGACCCAGAATGAGCAGTTCTTC
CASSEGYGRTQNEQFF